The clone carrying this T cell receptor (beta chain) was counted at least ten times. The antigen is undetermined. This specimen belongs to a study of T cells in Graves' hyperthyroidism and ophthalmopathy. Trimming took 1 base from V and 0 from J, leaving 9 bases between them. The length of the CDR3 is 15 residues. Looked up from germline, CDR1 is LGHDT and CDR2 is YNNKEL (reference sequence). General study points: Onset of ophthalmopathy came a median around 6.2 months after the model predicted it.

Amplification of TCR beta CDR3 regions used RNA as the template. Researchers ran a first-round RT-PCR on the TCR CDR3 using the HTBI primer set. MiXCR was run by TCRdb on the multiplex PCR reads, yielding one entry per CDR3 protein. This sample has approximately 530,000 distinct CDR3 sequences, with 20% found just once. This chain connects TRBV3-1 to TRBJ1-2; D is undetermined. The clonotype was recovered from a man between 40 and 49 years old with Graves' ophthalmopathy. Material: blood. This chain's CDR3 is CASSQGTLANYGYTF. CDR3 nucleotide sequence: TGTGCCAGCAGCCAAGGGACCCTGGCTAACTATGGCTACACCTTC. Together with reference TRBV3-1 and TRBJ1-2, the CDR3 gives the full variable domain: DTAVSQTPKYLVTQMGNDKSIKCEQNLGHDTMYWYKQDSKKFLKIMFSYNNKELIINETVPNRFSPKSPDKAHLNLHINSLELGDSAVYFCASSQGTLANYGYTFGSGTRLTVV.